These 10 T cell receptor beta chains share one sample of origin, sequenced in a study of CD8 T cells in Susac syndrome. Random-hexamer reverse transcription was applied to roughly 0.5 to 1 ug RNA. A single record per CDR3 protein comes from TCRdb applying MiXCR to the immunoSEQ multiplex PCR reads. The sample lists 100,000 to 150,000 distinct CDR3 sequences; approximately 96% were seen once. Sample: CD4+ T cells from PBMCs. The receptors shown here come from a human donor in good health.

The V call is TRBV29-1, the J call TRBJ2-5; 11 bases align to TRBD2. CDR1 is SQVTM and CDR2 is ANQGSEA in the germline V gene. Trimming cost V 4 bases and J 9 bases; bases outside gene matches: 10. CDR3 length: 14 amino acids. The CDR3 nucleotides read TGCAGCGTTGGAACGACTAGCGGGGCGAGGGCCCAGTACTTC. As protein: CSVGTTSGARAQYF.

A single count supports this clonotype. V and J are TRBV19 and TRBJ2-3; 9 bases match TRBD1. V lost 6 bases to trimming and J lost 0 bases; unmatched junction nucleotides: 7. Germline lookup yields CDR1 LNHDA and CDR2 SQIVND (reference sequence). The CDR3 has 16 residues. The CDR3 DNA reads TGTGCCAGTAGCACCGGGACAGGGTCTAGCACAGATACGCAGTATTTT. Protein sequence: CASSTGTGSSTDTQYF.

This chain joins TRBV29-1 and TRBJ2-7, with TRBD2 matching 14 bases. Per the germline V gene, CDR1 is SQVTM and CDR2 is ANQGSEA. The CDR3 consists of 14 residues. The trim removed 8 bases at V and 5 bases at J, leaving 8 bases unmatched. The CDR3 protein is CSIGLAGGGNEQYF. As DNA, the CDR3 is TGCAGCATCGGACTAGCGGGGGGTGGGAACGAGCAGTACTTC.

DNA for the CDR3: TGTGCCAGTAGTATCAACGGCCAGGTCGTCGAGCAGTACTTC. Translated, it gives CASSINGQVVEQYF. The chain uses TRBV19 and TRBJ2-7; D is unresolved. Germline V gene data show CDR1 as LNHDA and CDR2 as SQIVND (reference sequence). V lost 3 bases and J lost 6, with 15 bases in between. This CDR3 is built from 14 residues.

The chain is built from TRBV7-8 and TRBJ1-1, with D possibly being TRBD1 (6 bases). Trimming shortened V by 2 bases and J by 0 bases, and 13 bases separated the two germline ends. The CDR3 runs to 16 residues. Germline V CDR1 and CDR2: SGHVS, FQNEAQ. DNA of the CDR3: TGTGCCAGCAGCTTAATAAAGGGGGGCCTGAACACTGAAGCTTTCTTT. Residues: CASSLIKGGLNTEAFF.

The chain combines TRBV4-1 with TRBJ2-5, with 9 positions matching TRBD2. The V segment lost 0 bases and the J segment 2 bases; nucleotides outside the gene matches: 13. The CDR3 loop spans 19 amino acids. The germline gives CDR1 MGHRA, CDR2 YSYEKL. The CDR3 sequence is CASSQDRIAASGEQETQYF. The DNA for the CDR3 is TGCGCCAGCAGCCAAGATCGGATCGCGGCTAGCGGGGAGCAAGAGACCCAGTACTTC.

This clonotype was seen only once. The J gene is TRBJ1-2, the V gene TRBV20-1; D is uncertain. Germline V gene data show CDR1 as DFQATT and CDR2 as SNEGSKA (reference sequence). The V end lost 5 bases, the J end lost 5 bases, and 12 bases lay between the germline ends. There are 12 residues in the CDR3. The CDR3 region is CSAEAGDYGYTF. CDR3 nucleotides: TGCAGTGCTGAGGCGGGAGATTATGGCTACACCTTC.

The chain has TRBV5-1 and TRBJ2-7; the D gene is possibly TRBD1 (6 bases). The CDR3 extends over 12 amino acids. V lost 0 bases to trimming and J lost 5 bases, with 6 bases between them. The germline V gene has CDR1 SGHRS and CDR2 YFSETQ. Here the CDR3 DNA reads TGCGCCAGCAGCTTGGCAGGGGACGAGCAGTACTTC. As protein: CASSLAGDEQYF.

The chain recombines TRBV30 with TRBJ2-2; 14 nucleotides agree with TRBD2. The CDR3 spans 16 residues. The V and J ends lost 3 bases and 5 bases, in that order; junction bases with no gene match: 5. Germline V gene sequence: CDR1 GTSNPN, CDR2 SVGIG (reference sequence). The CDR3 sequence: CAWRPTSGRGTGELFF. The CDR3 coding sequence is TGTGCCTGGAGGCCGACTAGCGGGAGGGGTACCGGGGAGCTGTTTTTT.

The chain links TRBV10-3 to TRBJ2-1; 16 bases align to TRBD2. Unmatched junction bases numbered 5, after V lost 6 bases and J lost 0 bases. From germline, CDR1 is ENHRY and CDR2 SYGVKD. CDR3 size: 18 residues. The CDR3 coding sequence is TGTGCCATCAGGGGGGGACTAGCGGGAGGGGGCTCCTACAATGAGCAGTTCTTC. Translation: CAIRGGLAGGGSYNEQFF.